The 20 T cell receptor beta chains below were found in one sample sequenced in a study of PD-1 blockade in classical Hodgkin lymphoma. Every patient had relapsed following autologous stem cell transplantation, and cohorts differed in brentuximab vedotin exposure. Repertoires were generated with immunoSEQ multiplex PCR, while TCRdb's copy carries only in-frame clones and drops some. The sample includes some 23,000 clones, around 80% of them seen just once. Sequenced here: peripheral blood mononuclear cells (PBMCs), sampled before the second cycle of nivolumab. The receptors come from a human donor with classical Hodgkin lymphoma.

This clone was picked up one time. The rearrangement joins TRBV11-3 to TRBJ1-5; unclear D gene. The V gene's germline CDR1 is SGHNT and CDR2 YENEEA. This CDR3 is built from 18 residues. Deletions cut 1 base from V and 0 bases from J, with 16 bases between. CDR3 residues: CASSLVGSQSYSNQPQHF. The CDR3 region has the DNA TGTGCCAGCAGCTTAGTAGGGTCTCAGAGCTATAGCAATCAGCCCCAGCATTTT.

The J gene is TRBJ2-3, the V gene TRBV5-8, with TRBD1 as a possible D gene (5 bases). In germline, CDR1 is SGHTS, CDR2 YDEGEE. The CDR3 contains 14 residues. V lost 2 bases and J 1 base, leaving 8 bases between the germline ends. CDR3: CASSFLRGTDTQYF. DNA of the CDR3: TGTGCCAGCAGCTTCCTCAGGGGCACAGATACGCAGTATTTT.

This chain connects TRBV6-5 to TRBJ2-3; the match to TRBD1 covers 9 bases. With 1 base clipped from V and 3 bases from J, the junction kept 5 bases outside the gene matches. The CDR3 has 16 residues. From germline, CDR1 is MNHEY and CDR2 SVGAGI. CDR3 loop: CASSYWVGQGTDTQYF. The DNA for the CDR3 is TGTGCCAGCAGTTACTGGGTGGGACAGGGAACAGATACGCAGTATTTT.

The CDR3, as DNA: TGTGCCAGCAGTCAGACGTCTGCCGGGGGTCCCGAGCAGTACGTC. It translates to CASSQTSAGGPEQYV. The chain employs TRBV28 and TRBJ2-7; perhaps TRBD2 as D (6 bases). CDR3 length: 15 amino acids. V was cut by 5 bases and J by 6 bases, with 20 bases left in between. CDR1 MDHEN and CDR2 SYDVKM come from the germline V gene.

This clone was picked up one time. The genes are TRBV6-6 and TRBJ2-7, with D unresolved. V was trimmed by 5 bases and J by 4 bases, leaving 15 bases between them. The CDR3 contains 14 residues. Germline V gene lookup returns CDR1 MNHNY and CDR2 SVGAGI (reference sequence). This CDR3 reads CASSGLFFRYEQYF. CDR3 coding DNA: TGTGCCAGCAGTGGGCTGTTTTTCCGATACGAGCAGTACTTC.

This clone was picked up a small number of times. This chain joins TRBV7-8 and TRBJ2-7; D unresolved. V was shortened by 5 bases and J by 2 bases, with 13 bases between the two germline ends. Per the germline V gene, CDR1 is SGHVS and CDR2 is FQNEAQ. This CDR3 is built from 14 residues. The CDR3 reads CASSPPLKPYEQYF. The CDR3 DNA sequence: TGTGCCAGCAGCCCACCCCTGAAACCCTACGAGCAGTACTTC.

V and J are TRBV7-9 and TRBJ2-7; D not resolved. Trimming took 5 bases from V and 6 from J, leaving 14 bases between them. Germline CDR1 and CDR2: SEHNR and FQNEAQ (reference sequence). The CDR3 runs to 13 residues. Here the CDR3 reads CASSAKGGGEQYF. CDR3 DNA: TGTGCCAGCAGCGCAAAGGGTGGCGGCGAGCAGTACTTC.

A note on this clone: It is likely a read error, because the conserved phenylalanine at the end of the CDR3 is missing. Because the CDR3's place on the DNA is in doubt, the DNA is left out and the CDR3 is given as listed by TCRdb. The chain uses TRBV7-3 and TRBJ1-6. CDR1 is SGHTA and CDR2 is FQGTGA in the germline V gene. Ends included, the CDR3 has 8 residues. This CDR3 reads CASSFPPA.

This clone was observed a few times. The chain links TRBV9 to TRBJ2-5; perhaps D is TRBD1 or TRBD2 (6 bases each). Looked up from germline, CDR1 is SGDLS and CDR2 is YYNGEE. The CDR3 loop spans 13 amino acids. V lost 5 bases and J lost 5, with 13 bases in between. In DNA, the CDR3 is TGTGCCAGCAGTGCGGGACACTGGGAGACCCAGTACTTC. It encodes CASSAGHWETQYF.

The rearrangement links TRBV2 to TRBJ2-5; a weak D match, TRBD1 (6 bases). V was cut by 0 bases and J by 2 bases, with 10 bases left in between. The CDR3 is 15 residues long. CDR1 and CDR2 (germline): SNHLY, FYNNEI. CDR3 sequence reads: CASSEAWTAQETQYF. CDR3 nucleotides: TGTGCCAGCAGTGAAGCCTGGACAGCTCAAGAGACCCAGTACTTC.

The DNA for the CDR3 is TGTGCCAGCAGCTTAGTACTTCAGGGGAAGCGCACAGATACGCAGTATTTT. Residues: CASSLVLQGKRTDTQYF. The chain combines TRBV11-2 with TRBJ2-3; possibly TRBD1 for D (6 bases). From germline, CDR1 is SGHAT and CDR2 FQNNGV. V gave up 1 base and J gave up 1 base, with 15 bases separating them. The CDR3 runs 17 residues. The full variable domain, rest sourced from reference TRBV11-2 and TRBJ2-3, is EAGVAQSPRYKIIEKRQSVAFWCNPISGHATLYWYQQILGQGPKLLIQFQNNGVVDDSQLPKDRFSAERLKGVDSTLKIQPAKLEDSAVYLCASSLVLQGKRTDTQYFGPGTRLTVL.

This clone was seen only a few times. The CDR3 loop reads CASNLGGELFF. In DNA, the CDR3 is TGCGCCAGCAACTTAGGCGGGGAGCTGTTTTTT. The gene calls are TRBV5-1 and TRBJ2-2; D remains unclear. CDR1 is SGHRS, CDR2 YFSETQ, per germline. This CDR3 spans 11 amino acids. V was trimmed by 6 bases and J by 7 bases, leaving 7 bases between them.

This clone is termed medium-sized. V gene TRBV7-9 combines with J gene TRBJ1-6; no clear D. Germline-derived CDR1 and CDR2 are SEHNR and FQNEAQ (reference sequence). This CDR3 comprises 13 residues. V was cut by 3 bases and J by 7 bases, with 7 bases left in between. CDR3 in amino acids: CASSFRGNSPLHF. The CDR3 region has the DNA TGTGCCAGCAGCTTCCGGGGAAATTCACCCCTCCACTTT.

This rearrangement joins TRBV27 to TRBJ1-1, with D unresolved. Trimming stripped 5 bases from V and 1 base from J, with 14 bases between. The CDR3 has 15 amino acids. Germline-derived CDR1 and CDR2 are MNHEY and SMNVEV (reference sequence). The CDR3 nucleotides are TGTGCCAGCAGTAACCCGGGTCTCCGGAACACTGAAGCTTTCTTT. Translating it yields CASSNPGLRNTEAFF.

This clone has a single count. This chain joins TRBV11-2 and TRBJ1-1; D is unclear. Germline-derived CDR1 and CDR2 are SGHAT and FQNNGV. Deletions cut 5 bases from V and 3 bases from J, with 4 bases between. This CDR3 contains 11 residues. CDR3 amino acids: CASSRYTEAFF. CDR3 nucleotide sequence: TGTGCCAGCAGCCGTTACACTGAAGCTTTCTTT.

The chain links TRBV4-1 to TRBJ2-1, with D possibly TRBD2 on 6 matching bases. Germline V CDR1 and CDR2: MGHRA, YSYEKL. CDR3 length: 16 residues. V shed 1 base and J shed 1 base, with 11 bases lying between them. Here the CDR3 reads CASSQAGGRSYNEQFF. CDR3 bases: TGCGCCAGCAGCCAAGCCGGGGGAAGATCCTACAATGAGCAGTTCTTC.

The V and J genes are TRBV30 and TRBJ1-4, with a possible D match to TRBD1 (5 bases). Germline CDR1 and CDR2: GTSNPN and SVGIG (reference sequence). The CDR3 length is 11 residues. Between the trimmed V and J ends, which lost 8 bases and 10 bases, there was a span of 14 bases. CDR3: CASRGQGKLFF. The CDR3, as DNA: TGTGCCAGCCGAGGGCAGGGAAAACTGTTTTTT. Based on the CDR3 plus reference TRBV30 and TRBJ1-4, the full variable domain is SQTIHQWPATLVQPVGSPLSLECTVEGTSNPNLYWYRQAAGRGLQLLFYSVGIGQISSEVPQNLSASRPQDRQFILSSKKLLLSDSGFYLCASRGQGKLFFGSGTQLSVL.

This clone came up once. Additional DNA sequences in this sample encode the identical CDR3. J is TRBJ1-2 and V is TRBV2; the D is unclear. Trimming shortened V by 3 bases and J by 3 bases, and 8 bases separated the two germline ends. Germline V gene data show CDR1 as SNHLY and CDR2 as FYNNEI. CDR3 length: 13 amino acids. DNA of the CDR3: TGTGCCAGCAGTGAGGAGGGTTACTATGGCTACACCTTC. This encodes CASSEEGYYGYTF. Together with reference TRBV2 and TRBJ1-2, the CDR3 gives the full variable domain: EPEVTQTPSHQVTQMGQEVILRCVPISNHLYFYWYRQILGQKVEFLVSFYNNEISEKSEIFDDQFSVERPDGSNFTLKIRSTKLEDSAMYFCASSEEGYYGYTFGSGTRLTVV.

This clone appeared a single time. This chain joins TRBV30 and TRBJ1-4; TRBD1 aligns across 9 bases. J was trimmed by 4 bases and V by 4 bases; bases with no gene match: 4. CDR3 length: 14 amino acids. Germline V lookup: CDR1 GTSNPN, CDR2 SVGIG (reference sequence). CDR3 DNA sequence: TGTGCCTGGAATCGGACAGGGGTTAATGAAAAACTGTTTTTT. This codes for CAWNRTGVNEKLFF.

CDR3 protein: CASGLRDSAEAFF. The CDR3 coding sequence is TGTGCCAGCGGTCTGCGGGACAGCGCTGAAGCTTTCTTT. The J gene is TRBJ1-1, the V gene TRBV6-5, with 7 positions matching TRBD1. This CDR3 is built from 13 residues. Germline lookup yields CDR1 MNHEY and CDR2 SVGAGI. With V trimmed by 8 bases and J by 6 bases, 9 bases remained unmatched.